Presented here are 20 T cell receptor beta chains from one specimen sequenced in a study of T-cell memory formation after mild COVID-19. TCRdb re-called the 5' RACE reads with MiXCR, one entry per CDR3 protein. This sample has about 260,000 distinct CDR3 sequences, with 7.5% to 9.5% found just once. The sequencing input was PBMCs or a T cell subset sorted from them (not recorded which). The receptors were sampled from a man aged 18 to 35 who had mild COVID-19 (a few samples of this study predate the infection). Cell type and time point are not known.

The sample holds a few counts of this clonotype. This sequence joins TRBV7-2 and TRBJ2-5; D call uncertain. The ends were cut back, 1 base at V and 4 bases at J, with 10 bases in the middle. From germline, CDR1 is SGHTA and CDR2 FQGNSA. The CDR3 is 14 amino acids. The CDR3 DNA reads as TGTGCCAGCAGCTTAGAATATAGTGGAGAGACCCAGTACTTC. Translated, it gives CASSLEYSGETQYF.

The chain's CDR3 is CAISESLRQGVQFF. CDR3 coding DNA: TGTGCCATCAGTGAGTCTCTCCGACAGGGAGTGCAGTTCTTC. The genes are TRBV10-3 and TRBJ2-1, with TRBD1 matching over 7 bases. The CDR3 totals 14 residues. Germline V gene sequence: CDR1 ENHRY, CDR2 SYGVKD. V trimming: 0 bases; J trimming: 12 bases; junction bases outside the gene matches: 8.

The rearrangement joins TRBV7-2 to TRBJ1-2; possible D gene TRBD1, 6 bases. V lost 2 bases to trimming and J lost 6 bases, with 19 bases between them. The CDR3 totals 16 residues. CDR1 and CDR2 (germline): SGHTA, FQGNSA. The DNA for the CDR3 is TGTGCCAGCAGCTTAAAGGGACACAATACCCTAGATGGCTACACCTTC. Residues: CASSLKGHNTLDGYTF.

The chain is built from TRBV7-9 and TRBJ1-1; the D gene is possibly TRBD1 (5 bases). CDR3 length equals 18 residues. Germline assignment: CDR1 SEHNR and CDR2 FQNEAQ (reference sequence). The ends were cut back, 4 bases at V and 4 bases at J, with 25 bases in the middle. In DNA, the CDR3 is TGTGCCAGCAGCTCTACAGTCCCGGGACCGGGATGGGGCACTGAAGCTTTCTTT. This codes for CASSSTVPGPGWGTEAFF.

This sequence joins TRBV5-1 and TRBJ2-1; 8 nucleotides agree with TRBD1. Per the germline V gene, CDR1 is SGHRS and CDR2 is YFSETQ. The ends lost 0 bases at V and 4 bases at J; junction bases unmatched: 3. CDR3 length equals 15 residues. DNA of the CDR3: TGCGCCAGCAGCTTGGGCAGGGGGCTGTACAATGAGCAGTTCTTC. Translation gives CASSLGRGLYNEQFF.

This clonotype has a single count. The chain employs TRBV30 and TRBJ1-2; 7 nucleotides match TRBD1. Per germline, CDR1 GTSNPN and CDR2 SVGIG (reference sequence). V gave up 0 bases and J gave up 1 base; unmatched junction bases: 5. This CDR3 has 15 amino acids. CDR3 sequence: CAWSVGGTFNYGYTF. The CDR3, as DNA: TGTGCCTGGAGTGTAGGGGGCACCTTTAACTATGGCTACACCTTC.

This clonotype was counted only a few times. This chain uses TRBV7-2 with TRBJ2-7; 7 bases align to TRBD2. This CDR3 has 15 residues. Germline V lookup: CDR1 SGHTA, CDR2 FQGNSA. The V segment lost 5 bases and the J segment 2 bases; nucleotides outside the gene matches: 9. CDR3 sequence reads: CASSQMAGVAYEQYF. CDR3 nucleotides: TGTGCCAGCAGCCAGATGGCGGGGGTAGCCTACGAGCAGTACTTC.

In this sample, this clonotype turned up many times. V usage is TRBV5-6 and J usage is TRBJ2-5; tentative D call: TRBD2 (6 bases). V dropped 7 bases and J dropped 5 bases, with 12 bases sitting between them. In germline, CDR1 is SGHDT, CDR2 YYEEEE. This CDR3 region has 12 residues. CDR3 sequence reads: CASGGTVETQYF. For the CDR3, the DNA is TGTGCCAGCGGCGGGACGGTGGAGACCCAGTACTTC.

This clonotype was counted only a few times. The genes are TRBV29-1 and TRBJ1-5, with a tentative D call TRBD1 (5 bases). Germline CDR1 and CDR2: SQVTM and ANQGSEA. CDR3 length equals 13 residues. Trimming removed 6 bases from V and 5 bases from J, with 14 bases in between. CDR3 in amino acids: CSVQGQGHQPQHF. The CDR3 nucleotides are TGCAGCGTCCAGGGTCAGGGCCATCAGCCCCAGCATTTT.

The chain is built from TRBV2 and TRBJ2-7; D gene uncertain. Per germline, CDR1 SNHLY and CDR2 FYNNEI. The ends were cut back, 5 bases at V and 6 bases at J, with 14 bases in the middle. The CDR3 consists of 13 residues. CDR3 region: CASSRDPSGEQYV. CDR3 nucleotide sequence: TGTGCCAGCAGTAGAGACCCATCGGGCGAGCAGTACGTC.

The rearrangement links TRBV20-1 to TRBJ2-7, with TRBD1 as a possible D gene (6 bases). CDR1 and CDR2 from the germline V gene are DFQATT and SNEGSKA (reference sequence). The V end was cut by 2 bases, the J end by 1 base, with 12 bases between. The CDR3 covers 14 residues. The CDR3 is CSARSNRVSYEQYV. Here the CDR3 DNA reads TGCAGTGCTAGATCGAACAGGGTATCCTACGAGCAGTACGTC.

In its sample, this clonotype was seen a few times. This sequence joins TRBV7-2 and TRBJ1-1, with D hard to call. The V gene lost 1 base and the J gene lost 0 bases, with 9 bases spanning the gap. Germline CDR1 and CDR2: SGHTA and FQGNSA. The CDR3 consists of 15 residues. This chain's CDR3 is CASSLVGPLNTEAFF. For the CDR3, the DNA is TGTGCCAGCAGCTTAGTAGGCCCTCTGAACACTGAAGCTTTCTTT.

In this sample, this clonotype turned up many times. The chain links TRBV18 to TRBJ2-7; 7 nucleotides align to TRBD1. There are 14 residues in the CDR3. The V and J ends lost 4 bases and 3 bases, in that order; junction bases with no gene match: 6. CDR1 and CDR2 (germline): KGHSH, LQKENI. The CDR3 coding sequence is TGTGCCAGCTCACTGACCCGGGACAGCTACGAGCAGTACTTC. This translates into CASSLTRDSYEQYF. Complete variable domain (other parts from reference TRBV18 and TRBJ2-7): NAGVMQNPRHLVRRRGQEARLRCSPMKGHSHVYWYRQLPEEGLKFMVYLQKENIIDESGMPKERFSAEFPKEGPSILRIQQVVRGDSAAYFCASSLTRDSYEQYFGPGTRLTVT.

This clonotype came up a few times. V usage is TRBV11-2 and J usage is TRBJ2-3, with a possible D match to TRBD2 (6 bases). V was pared by 5 bases and J by 9 bases, with 12 bases between. The CDR3 is 12 amino acids. The germline V gene encodes CDR1 SGHAT and CDR2 FQNNGV. The CDR3 DNA reads as TGTGCCAGCAGCCCTCGACTAGAAACGCAGTATTTT. Protein sequence: CASSPRLETQYF.

This clonotype was observed many times. The V call is TRBV12-3 or TRBV12-4, the J call TRBJ1-5; 9 bases line up with TRBD1. The CDR3 loop spans 19 amino acids. Losses at the gene ends were 5 bases for V and 3 bases for J; bases not matched to a gene: 17. Here the CDR3 reads CASSGPGTGFGTANQPQHF. The CDR3 DNA follows: TGTGCCAGCAGTGGGCCCGGGACAGGGTTTGGTACGGCCAATCAGCCCCAGCATTTT.

This clonotype was seen ten or more times. The chain uses TRBV7-2 and TRBJ2-3; D remains unclear. V was trimmed by 1 base and J by 0 bases, leaving 8 bases between them. There are 15 residues in the CDR3. Germline CDR1 SGHTA, CDR2 FQGNSA. The CDR3 DNA follows: TGTGCCAGCAGCTTAGTGGACGGGAGCACAGATACGCAGTATTTT. This encodes CASSLVDGSTDTQYF.

The chain carries TRBV11-2 and TRBJ2-5, with 8 bases fitting TRBD2. CDR3 length: 15 residues. CDR1 and CDR2 (germline): SGHAT, FQNNGV. Trimming at V came to 5 bases and at J to 9 bases, leaving 14 bases not matched to a gene. The CDR3 region has the DNA TGTGCCAGCAGCGCCACGGGAGGGATCATGACGGCCCAGTACTTC. Its protein is CASSATGGIMTAQYF. The complete variable domain, with remaining parts taken from reference TRBV11-2 and TRBJ2-5, reads EAGVAQSPRYKIIEKRQSVAFWCNPISGHATLYWYQQILGQGPKLLIQFQNNGVVDDSQLPKDRFSAERLKGVDSTLKIQPAKLEDSAVYLCASSATGGIMTAQYFGPGTRLLVL.

V usage is TRBV6-5 and J usage is TRBJ2-3; 9 bases line up with TRBD1. The ends lost 7 bases at V and 6 bases at J; junction bases unmatched: 8. CDR1 and CDR2 from the germline V gene are MNHEY and SVGAGI. The CDR3 has 14 amino acids. The CDR3 bases are TGTGCCAGCACCCACGGGACAGGGATGGATACGCAGTATTTT. This encodes CASTHGTGMDTQYF.

The chain is built from TRBV4-3 and TRBJ1-2; 9 nucleotides agree with TRBD1. The trim removed 4 bases at V and 3 bases at J, leaving 3 bases unmatched. The CDR3 covers 14 residues. Germline lookup yields CDR1 LGHNA and CDR2 YSLEER. The chain's CDR3 is CASSLTGGHYGYTF. As DNA, the CDR3 is TGCGCCAGCAGCCTGACAGGGGGTCACTATGGCTACACCTTC.

This clonotype was picked up a small number of times. The chain employs TRBV20-1 and TRBJ2-7; either TRBD1 or TRBD2 may fit D (6 bases each). Germline CDR1 is DFQATT and CDR2 is SNEGSKA (reference sequence). V lost 5 bases to trimming and J lost 2 bases, with 19 bases between them. This CDR3 contains 15 residues. This CDR3 is CSAGGRDWQTYEQYF. As DNA, the CDR3 is TGCAGTGCTGGGGGCCGGGACTGGCAAACCTACGAGCAGTACTTC.